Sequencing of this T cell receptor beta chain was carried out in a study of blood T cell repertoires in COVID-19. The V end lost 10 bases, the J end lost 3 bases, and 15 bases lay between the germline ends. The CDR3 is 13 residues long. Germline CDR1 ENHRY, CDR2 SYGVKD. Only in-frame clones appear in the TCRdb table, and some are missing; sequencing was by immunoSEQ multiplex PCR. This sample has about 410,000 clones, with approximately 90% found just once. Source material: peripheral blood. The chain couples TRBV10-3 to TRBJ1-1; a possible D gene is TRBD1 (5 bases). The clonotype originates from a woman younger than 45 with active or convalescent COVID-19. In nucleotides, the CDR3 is TGTGCCACGCGACGGGGGGTGGACACTGAAGCTTTCTTT. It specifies CATRRGVDTEAFF.